Following are 6 T cell receptor beta chains from one sample sequenced in a study of graft-versus-host responses after intestinal transplantation. Sequencing used immunoSEQ multiplex PCR; TCRdb keeps in-frame clones, though not all of them. This table has about 85,000 clones, approximately 90% appearing once. Their recognized antigens are unknown. The source material was unstimulated CD8+ T cells sorted from spleen or lymph node cells, sampled before transplant. The receptor set was obtained from a human donor who was the organ donor for an intestinal transplant.

The chain employs TRBV6-1 and TRBJ2-2, with 7 nucleotides matching TRBD1. V dropped 2 bases and J dropped 3; count of bases not matched to a gene: 9. CDR1 and CDR2 (germline): MNHNS, SASEGT. This CDR3 region has 17 residues. The CDR3 is CASSEHETGMDTGELFF. In DNA, the CDR3 is TGTGCCAGCAGTGAACATGAGACAGGGATGGACACCGGGGAGCTGTTTTTT.

DNA for the CDR3: TGTGCCAGCAGTGGGTATGCGGGGGGTGGTTCGTATGGCTACACCTTC. It codes for CASSGYAGGGSYGYTF. The V call is TRBV6-1, the J call TRBJ1-2; the D gene is possibly TRBD1 (5 bases). The CDR3 spans 16 residues. In germline, CDR1 is MNHNS, CDR2 SASEGT. V lost 4 bases to trimming and J lost 5 bases, with 20 bases between them.

This chain joins TRBV7-2 and TRBJ2-1; D is tentatively TRBD1 or TRBD2 (5 bases each). CDR1 and CDR2 from the germline V gene are SGHTA and FQGNSA. With 6 bases removed from V and 3 bases from J, the gap between germline ends came to 21 bases. This CDR3 region has 17 residues. CDR3 residues: CASREVTGLPIYNEQFF. The CDR3 coding sequence is TGTGCCAGCAGGGAGGTAACGGGGCTACCAATCTACAATGAGCAGTTCTTC.

This chain links TRBV19 with TRBJ2-3; D possibly corresponds to TRBD1 (6 bases). The CDR3 is 17 amino acids. Germline CDR1 LNHDA, CDR2 SQIVND (reference sequence). The V gene lost 4 bases and the J gene lost 0 bases, with 17 bases spanning the gap. The CDR3: CASSRVAYRASTDTQYF. The CDR3 DNA is TGTGCCAGTAGTAGGGTCGCCTACAGGGCTAGCACAGATACGCAGTATTTT.

The chain combines TRBV11-2 with TRBJ1-2, with D unclear. Germline V gene sequence: CDR1 SGHAT, CDR2 FQNNGV. The CDR3 has 15 amino acids. Trimming cost V 1 base and J 3 bases, with 12 bases left between them. The CDR3: CASSLGVHLYYGYTF. The CDR3 DNA sequence: TGTGCCAGCAGCTTAGGGGTTCACCTGTACTATGGCTACACCTTC.

The gene calls are TRBV11-2 and TRBJ2-5; D gene unclear. The CDR3 sequence is 16 residues long. Germline V gene sequence: CDR1 SGHAT, CDR2 FQNNGV. The V end was cut by 2 bases, the J end by 3 bases, with 16 bases between. The CDR3 sequence: CASSLWVTRMEETQYF. CDR3 nucleotides: TGTGCCAGCAGCTTATGGGTCACGAGGATGGAAGAGACCCAGTACTTC.